The rows below give T cell receptor beta chains drawn from one sample of a study of blood T cell repertoires in COVID-19. Only in-frame clones appear in the TCRdb table, and some are missing; sequencing was by immunoSEQ multiplex PCR. In the table there are roughly 250,000 clones, 75% to 90% of which are singletons. What was sequenced was peripheral blood. The receptors were gathered from a man aged 25-40 years with acute or convalescent COVID-19. Each CDR3 is given with its conserved first and last residue. Each record gives: V gene, CDR3 protein.

V: TRBV28; CDR3: CASILRGSNQPQHF
V: TRBV5-1; CDR3: CASSQGAYANTEAFF
V: TRBV2; CDR3: CASSAGDNRGQPQHF
V: TRBV5-4; CDR3: CASSSFIPRGRGGYTF
V: TRBV30; CDR3: CAWSILGESPLHF
V: TRBV19; CDR3: CASSGRVGDTEAFF
V: TRBV5-1; CDR3: CASSSTGANVLTF
V: TRBV27; CDR3: CASSPGVKYEQYF
V: TRBV29-1; CDR3: CSVKIPATNEKLFF
V: TRBV18; CDR3: CASSQNRVEQPQHF
V: TRBV10-2; CDR3: CASTGGYGYTF
V: TRBV5-1; CDR3: CASSLGANQPQHF
V: TRBV7-6; CDR3: CASSWGRPHSGGLFF
V: TRBV14; CDR3: CASSQERLAGGKQYF
V: TRBV28; CDR3: CASSFLGEEKLFF
V: TRBV25-1; CDR3: CASSEGTEFQETQYF
V: TRBV25-1; CDR3: CASSEFGRKISQPQHF
V: TRBV7-8; CDR3: CASSRTTGTGELFF
V: TRBV29-1; CDR3: CSGGRAQNEQFF
V: TRBV28; CDR3: CASSFYRGWNTGELFF
V: TRBV12-5; CDR3: CASGDSSVRELFF
V: TRBV5-1; CDR3: CASSLRTGGESGNTIYF
V: TRBV7-9; CDR3: CASSWTGARGNTIYF
V: TRBV19; CDR3: CATREQGGLVLNQPQHF
V: TRBV27; CDR3: CASSLRVSGSQPHNEQFF
V: TRBV19; CDR3: CASRSAGGTEAFF
V: TRBV9; CDR3: CASSAGQKPSYGYTF
V: TRBV6-5; CDR3: CASSQGQGYQPQHF
V: TRBV7-2; CDR3: CASSYGTGGSEAFF
V: TRBV3-1/TRBV3-2; CDR3: CASSNLAGVAIQYF
V: TRBV28; CDR3: CASSFRGTSAQFF
V: TRBV28; CDR3: CASTSWGLANYGYTF
V: TRBV9; CDR3: CASSEGTATYNSPLHF
V: TRBV3-1/TRBV3-2; CDR3: CASSQDLGTGGYEQYF
V: TRBV2; CDR3: CASNSLLIPEKLFF
V: TRBV15; CDR3: CATSRDKKETQYF
V: TRBV5-1; CDR3: CASSSRGNEQFF
V: TRBV7-6; CDR3: CASSLARGNEQFF
V: TRBV24-1; CDR3: CATSANDRSDRYTF
V: TRBV3-1/TRBV3-2; CDR3: CASRFGPGEEKLFF
V: TRBV18; CDR3: CASSPMTVGSPLHF
V: TRBV7-3; CDR3: CASSADRNTDTQYF
V: TRBV6-5; CDR3: CASSREGLGNQPQHF
V: TRBV30; CDR3: CAWSIASEQYF
V: TRBV19; CDR3: CASSNPRGYNEKLFF
V: TRBV19; CDR3: CASIHGQGGGNTIYF
V: TRBV6-6; CDR3: CASSPRGGQPQHF
V: TRBV2; CDR3: CASSGVAGGRNEQFF
V: TRBV6-1; CDR3: CASSDPGTGQQPQHF
V: TRBV2; CDR3: CASSGTGYPYEQFF
V: TRBV28; CDR3: CASSLRLQIDQPQHF